Following are 16 T cell receptor beta chains from one sample sequenced in a study of blood T cell repertoires in COVID-19. The repertoire was sequenced with immunoSEQ multiplex PCR; TCRdb's copy has only in-frame clones and lacks some. The data hold some 220,000 clones, with 87% observed a single time. The sample was peripheral blood. Source of these receptors: a woman aged 18-29 years who had recovered from COVID-19.

The V call is TRBV30, the J call TRBJ1-6, with D unclear. Trimming took off 4 bases at V and 9 bases at J, with 10 bases between the two ends. Germline V gene sequence: CDR1 GTSNPN, CDR2 SVGIG (reference sequence). This CDR3 contains 12 residues. The CDR3 DNA reads as TGTGCCTGGAAAGCAATAATTTCACCCCTCCACTTT. This codes for CAWKAIISPLHF.

The rearrangement links TRBV19 to TRBJ1-2, with 10 bases that match TRBD1. V gave up 1 base and J gave up 8 bases; unmatched junction bases: 7. Per germline, CDR1 LNHDA and CDR2 SQIVND (reference sequence). The CDR3 has 15 amino acids. The CDR3 sequence: CASSIGDRGRVGYTF. DNA of the CDR3: TGTGCCAGTAGTATAGGTGACAGGGGGCGAGTCGGCTACACCTTC.

The chain couples TRBV28 to TRBJ2-2; D unclear. V was trimmed by 3 bases and J by 2 bases, leaving 7 bases between them. Per the germline V gene, CDR1 is MDHEN and CDR2 is SYDVKM. CDR3 length: 14 residues. CDR3 DNA sequence: TGTGCCAGCAGTTTCGGAGCTAACACCGGGGAGCTGTTTTTT. Its translation is CASSFGANTGELFF.

This clone appeared a few times. This rearrangement joins TRBV7-2 to TRBJ1-5, with D perhaps matching TRBD1 (5 bases). Trimming left V 1 base short and J 6 bases short, with 13 bases between. This CDR3 region has 15 residues. The V gene's germline CDR1 is SGHTA and CDR2 FQGNSA. The CDR3 loop reads CASSLEVGTLQPQHF. The CDR3 DNA reads as TGTGCCAGCAGCTTAGAGGTAGGGACTCTTCAGCCCCAGCATTTT.

This chain links TRBV7-3 with TRBJ2-7; D is unresolved. Germline V gene lookup returns CDR1 SGHTA and CDR2 FQGTGA. Trimming cost V 1 base and J 5 bases, with 6 bases left between them. The CDR3 covers 12 residues. The CDR3 coding sequence is TGTGCCAGCAGCTTAATTGGCCACGAGCAGTACTTC. Protein: CASSLIGHEQYF.

J is TRBJ2-3 and V is TRBV15, with TRBD2 identical over 9 bases. Germline CDR1 and CDR2: LNHNV and YYDKDF (reference sequence). V was pared by 7 bases and J by 6 bases, with 14 bases of the junction left unmatched. The CDR3 is 16 amino acids. Written as DNA, the CDR3 is TGTGCCACCAATATAGCTGCGGGAGGGCCCCGGGATACGCAGTATTTT. Translated, it gives CATNIAAGGPRDTQYF.

The V call is TRBV2, the J call TRBJ1-3; 9 bases agree with TRBD1. CDR3 length equals 15 residues. Germline V CDR1 and CDR2: SNHLY, FYNNEI. V gave up 6 bases and J gave up 0 bases; unmatched junction bases: 3. The CDR3 DNA is TGTGCCAGCAGAAAGGACAGGGGCTCTGGAAACACCATATATTTT. Its protein is CASRKDRGSGNTIYF.

In regard to this clone: In the same sample, other DNA sequences code for this CDR3. This chain joins TRBV7-9 and TRBJ2-7; TRBD1 might be the D (5 bases). The V and J ends lost 5 bases and 4 bases respectively, with 9 bases between them. The CDR3 sequence is 12 residues long. Per germline, CDR1 SEHNR and CDR2 FQNEAQ (reference sequence). The DNA for the CDR3 is TGTGCCAGCAGCCCTACAGGATACGAGCAGTACTTC. The encoded protein is CASSPTGYEQYF.

Written as DNA, the CDR3 is TGTGCCAGCAGTTTATTTGGGCTAGCGGGAGTATCTAACAATGAGCAGTTCTTC. Translating gives CASSLFGLAGVSNNEQFF. The rearrangement uses TRBV27 and TRBJ2-1; 10 nucleotides align to TRBD2. Germline V lookup: CDR1 MNHEY, CDR2 SMNVEV (reference sequence). The CDR3 contains 18 residues. V was pared by 1 base and J by 5 bases, with 11 bases of the junction left unmatched.

The chain has TRBV14 and TRBJ1-2, with a possible D match to TRBD1 (5 bases). The CDR3 covers 15 residues. Germline V gene lookup returns CDR1 SGHDN and CDR2 FVKESK. The V end lost 0 bases, the J end lost 5 bases, and 13 bases lay between the germline ends. For the CDR3, the DNA is TGTGCCAGCAGCCAAGATCTGGGGACTGGGTATGGCTACACCTTC. This sequence encodes CASSQDLGTGYGYTF.

The chain recombines TRBV19 with TRBJ1-1; no definite D call. The CDR3 is made up of 12 amino acids. Germline V gene sequence: CDR1 LNHDA, CDR2 SQIVND (reference sequence). V dropped 9 bases and J dropped 6 bases, with 14 bases sitting between them. For the CDR3, the DNA is TGTGCCAGCTCCGGGGTCATACCTGAAGCTTTCTTT. Encoded protein: CASSGVIPEAFF.

The chain uses TRBV5-8 and TRBJ2-6; tentative D call: TRBD2 (7 bases). CDR1 and CDR2 from the germline V gene are SGHTS and YDEGEE. CDR3 size: 16 residues. The CDR3 spells CVWGGATGSGANVLTF. The CDR3 DNA reads TGTGTTTGGGGGGGGGCCACCGGCTCTGGGGCCAACGTCCTGACTTTC.

V is TRBV29-1 and J is TRBJ2-7, with D hard to call. The CDR3 has 14 amino acids. Germline V gives CDR1 SQVTM, CDR2 ANQGSEA. The V gene lost 4 bases and the J gene lost 1 base, with 14 bases spanning the gap. The CDR3 is CSVGGGTVSYEQYF. Written as DNA, the CDR3 is TGCAGCGTTGGCGGCGGCACTGTGTCCTACGAGCAGTACTTC.

V gene TRBV27 combines with J gene TRBJ1-2, with 9 positions matching TRBD1. V shed 2 bases and J 6 bases; nucleotides not matched to a gene: 10. The CDR3 sequence is 16 residues long. From germline, CDR1 is MNHEY and CDR2 SMNVEV (reference sequence). CDR3 in DNA: TGTGCCAGCAGTTTACTAGCCGGGACAGGGCTCGATGGCTACACCTTC. It encodes CASSLLAGTGLDGYTF.

The rearrangement joins TRBV7-2 to TRBJ1-1; 8 bases fit TRBD1. The CDR3 is 14 residues long. The germline V gene has CDR1 SGHTA and CDR2 FQGNSA. The V segment lost 7 bases and the J segment 7 bases; nucleotides outside the gene matches: 11. The DNA of the CDR3 is TGTGCCAGCACCCTACAGGGGGGTGGTAGTGAAGCTTTCTTT. Translation: CASTLQGGGSEAFF. The full variable domain, completed using reference TRBV7-2 and TRBJ1-1, is GAGVSQSPSNKVTEKGKDVELRCDPISGHTALYWYRQSLGQGLEFLIYFQGNSAPDKSGLPSDRFSAERTGGSVSTLTIQRTQQEDSAVYLCASTLQGGGSEAFFGQGTRLTVV.

As DNA, the CDR3 is TGTGCCAGCAGTTCGCCAGGGTCCTACGAGCAGTACTTC. Translating it yields CASSSPGSYEQYF. The chain joins TRBV27 to TRBJ2-7, with TRBD1 as a possible D gene (5 bases). The CDR3 extends over 13 amino acids. The germline gives CDR1 MNHEY, CDR2 SMNVEV (reference sequence). V shed 4 bases and J shed 1 base, with 8 bases lying between them.